Presented here are 3 T cell receptor beta chains from one specimen sequenced in a study of tumor-infiltrating lymphocytes in primary liver carcinoma (dated by TCRdb to about 2017). Sequencer: Illumina HiSeq 2500. TCRbeta-specific cDNA was reverse-transcribed from roughly 500 ng total RNA using a constant-region primer and ProtoScript II reverse transcriptase. Three nested multiplex PCR rounds, following a slightly modified ARM-PCR procedure, were used to build the TCRbeta libraries. Each of the first two PCR rounds ran for nine to eleven cycles and used multiplex TRBV1-TRBV30 forward primers together with a Cbeta reverse primer. TCRdb redid the processing of the public reads, applying fastp at Q25 and MiXCR, and retained in-frame beta chains. Each entry is one CDR3 protein sequence, shown with its most common DNA and genes. The table for this sample lists approximately 320,000 distinct CDR3 sequences; almost 60% of them were counted only once. About 18% of the sample goes to the ten largest clones.

Blood RNA was extracted from unsorted whole blood using TRIzol reagent, and germline DNA was obtained with the DNeasy Blood & Tissue kit. The sample comprised peripheral blood. The origin of the receptors is a woman under 40 with primary liver carcinoma and hepatitis B virus infection.

A word on this clonotype: A single base separates this from a much larger clone, so it may be a read error. The genes are TRBV29-1 and TRBJ2-2; weak D call: TRBD2 (6 bases). Trimming cost V 4 bases and J 13 bases, with 16 bases left between them. The CDR3 extends over 12 amino acids. CDR1 is SQVTM, CDR2 ANQGSEA, per germline. In DNA form, the CDR3 reads TGCAGCGTTGCACTGCCTGGGGGAGGGCTGTTTTTT. Its protein product is CSVALPGGGLFF.

The chain uses TRBV6-5 and TRBJ1-2, with 7 bases aligning to TRBD1. Unmatched junction bases numbered 16, after V lost 5 bases and J lost 7 bases. The germline V gene has CDR1 MNHEY and CDR2 SVGAGI. The CDR3 is 16 residues long. This CDR3 reads CASSPAGGGAVGGYTF. The CDR3 DNA reads as TGTGCCAGCAGTCCCGCAGGGGGAGGTGCGGTTGGTGGCTACACCTTC.

Concerning this clonotype: A much bigger clone sits one base away, suggesting this may be a read error. This chain links TRBV12-3 or TRBV12-4 with TRBJ2-7; D remains ambiguous. The CDR3 is 13 amino acids. Deletions cut 4 bases from V and 2 bases from J, with 9 bases between. CDR3 loop: CASSSPMTYEQYF. The CDR3 DNA sequence: TGTGCCAGCAGTTCCCCCATGACCTACGAGCAGTACTTC.